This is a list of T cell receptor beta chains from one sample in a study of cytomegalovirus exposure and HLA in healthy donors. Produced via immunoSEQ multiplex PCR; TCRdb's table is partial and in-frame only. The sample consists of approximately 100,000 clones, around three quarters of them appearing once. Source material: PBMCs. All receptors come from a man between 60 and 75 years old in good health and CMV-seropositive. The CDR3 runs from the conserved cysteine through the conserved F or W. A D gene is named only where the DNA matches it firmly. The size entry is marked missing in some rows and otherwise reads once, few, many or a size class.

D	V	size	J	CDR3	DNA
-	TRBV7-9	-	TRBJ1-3	CASSLVPGLSGNTIYF	TGTGCCAGCAGCTTAGTACCAGGCCTCTCTGGAAACACCATATATTTT
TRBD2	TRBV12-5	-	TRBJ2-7	CASGLVGGVEQYF	TGTGCTAGTGGTTTGGTCGGGGGGGTTGAGCAGTACTTC
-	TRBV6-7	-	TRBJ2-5	CASSYTGQQETQYF	TGTGCCAGCAGCTATACAGGGCAGCAAGAGACCCAGTACTTC
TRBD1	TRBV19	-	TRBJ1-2	CASTPILQGGGDGYTF	TGTGCCAGTACCCCCATCCTCCAAGGGGGCGGCGATGGCTACACCTTC
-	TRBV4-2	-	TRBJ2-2	CASSPNLASGAGGELFF	TGTGCCAGCAGCCCCAACCTCGCCTCGGGTGCGGGCGGGGAGCTGTTTTTT
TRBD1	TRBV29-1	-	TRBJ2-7	CSVGRGLYEQYF	TGCAGCGTTGGCAGGGGGCTTTACGAGCAGTACTTC
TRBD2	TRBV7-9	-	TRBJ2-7	CASSQSGDLYEQYF	TGTGCCAGCAGCCAAAGCGGGGACCTCTACGAGCAGTACTTC
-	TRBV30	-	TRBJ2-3	CAWSPGTDTQYF	TGTGCCTGGTCCCCCGGCACAGATACGCAGTATTTT
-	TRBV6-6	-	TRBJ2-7	CASSPTGVYEQYF	TGTGCCAGCAGCCCAACCGGAGTCTACGAGCAGTACTTC
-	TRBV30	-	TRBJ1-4	CAWSARGGVREKLFF	TGTGCCTGGAGTGCTCGGGGGGGGGTCCGGGAAAAACTGTTTTTT
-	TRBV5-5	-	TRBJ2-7	CASSLSTAYEQYF	TGTGCCAGCAGCTTGTCAACCGCGTACGAGCAGTACTTC
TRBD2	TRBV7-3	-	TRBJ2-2	CASSLGLAGSTWRELFF	TGTGCCAGCAGCCTAGGACTAGCGGGGTCTACGTGGCGGGAGCTGTTTTTT
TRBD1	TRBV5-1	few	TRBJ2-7	CASSSQGASYEQYF	TGCGCCAGCAGCTCGCAGGGGGCTAGCTACGAGCAGTACTTC
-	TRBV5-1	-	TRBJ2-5	CASQAPPLETQYF	TGCGCCAGCCAGGCCCCCCCCCTAGAGACCCAGTACTTC
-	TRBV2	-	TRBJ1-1	CASNSFRLEAFF	TGTGCCAGCAATAGTTTCCGTTTAGAAGCTTTCTTT
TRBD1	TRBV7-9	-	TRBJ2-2	CASSLAGTGWNTGELFF	TGTGCCAGCAGCTTAGCGGGGACAGGGTGGAACACCGGGGAGCTGTTTTTT
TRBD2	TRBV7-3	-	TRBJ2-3	CASSLTERSGDGTDTQYF	TGTGCCAGCAGCTTAACAGAACGCAGCGGGGATGGCACAGATACGCAGTATTTT
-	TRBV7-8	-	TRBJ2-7	CAGSFVSSAYEQYF	TGTGCCGGCAGCTTCGTGTCGTCTGCCTACGAGCAGTACTTC
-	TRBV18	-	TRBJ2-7	CASSPRVGSDEQYF	TGTGCCAGCTCACCACGAGTAGGGAGTGACGAGCAGTACTTC
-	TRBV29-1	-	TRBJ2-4	CSVVPLTGNIQYF	TGCAGCGTTGTGCCTTTAACAGGAAACATTCAGTACTTC
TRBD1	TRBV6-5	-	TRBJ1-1	CASRTDRGEYTEAFF	TGTGCCAGCAGAACCGACAGGGGAGAATACACTGAAGCTTTCTTT
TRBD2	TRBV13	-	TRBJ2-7	CASSLTSAQVYEQYF	TGTGCCAGCAGCTTGACTAGCGCCCAAGTATACGAGCAGTACTTC
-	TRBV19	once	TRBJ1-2	CASNWAGDHYGYTF	TGTGCCAGTAATTGGGCAGGGGACCACTATGGCTACACCTTC
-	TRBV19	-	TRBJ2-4	CASSISQGGAPWYF	TGTGCCAGTAGTATATCACAGGGAGGGGCCCCCTGGTACTTC
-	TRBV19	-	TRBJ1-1	CASRLDTGLGTEAFF	TGTGCCAGTAGACTAGATACAGGGTTAGGAACTGAAGCTTTCTTT
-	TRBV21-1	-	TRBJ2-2	CASSRTVSNTGELFF	TGTGCCAGCAGCCGGACAGTTTCGAACACCGGGGAGCTGTTTTTT
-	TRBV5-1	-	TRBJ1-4	CASSLADRTNEKLFF	TGCGCCAGCAGCTTGGCCGACAGGACTAATGAAAAACTGTTTTTT
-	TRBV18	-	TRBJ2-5	CASSPIPGHTQETQYF	TGTGCCAGCTCACCAATCCCGGGACACACCCAAGAGACCCAGTACTTC
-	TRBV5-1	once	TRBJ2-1	CASSLGGTSQTTGSFF	TGCGCCAGCAGCTTGGGGGGGACCTCGCAGACAACAGGGTCGTTCTTC
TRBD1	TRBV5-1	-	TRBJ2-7	CASSLGQGSYEQYF	TGCGCCAGCAGCCTCGGACAGGGCTCCTACGAGCAGTACTTC
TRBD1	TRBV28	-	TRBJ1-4	CACETGKNEKLFF	TGTGCCTGCGAGACAGGGAAGAATGAAAAACTGTTTTTT
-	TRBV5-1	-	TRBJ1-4	CASSLDRGWGEKLFF	TGCGCCAGCAGCCTGGATAGGGGCTGGGGTGAAAAACTGTTTTTT
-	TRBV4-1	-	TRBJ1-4	CASSQDPGPVGKLFF	TGCGCCAGCAGCCAAGACCCAGGTCCCGTTGGAAAACTGTTTTTT
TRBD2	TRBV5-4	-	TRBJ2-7	CASRSGGGPYEQYF	TGTGCCAGCAGGTCGGGGGGGGGTCCCTACGAGCAGTACTTC
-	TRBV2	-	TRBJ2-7	CASGGTGTSGEQYF	TGTGCCAGCGGGGGGACTGGAACCTCGGGCGAGCAGTACTTC
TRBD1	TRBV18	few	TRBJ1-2	CASSPEGAYGYTF	TGTGCCAGCTCACCAGAGGGGGCGTATGGCTACACCTTC
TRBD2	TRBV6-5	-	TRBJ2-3	CASSYDGLAPHTQYF	TGTGCCAGCAGTTATGACGGACTAGCACCTCATACGCAGTATTTT
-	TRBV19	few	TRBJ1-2	CARATNREANYGYTF	TGTGCCAGAGCTACCAACAGAGAAGCTAACTATGGCTACACCTTC
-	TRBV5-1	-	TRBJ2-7	CASSPTGSEQYF	TGCGCCAGCAGCCCTACAGGGTCCGAGCAGTACTTC
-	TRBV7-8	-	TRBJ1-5	CASSLDGRSNQPQHF	TGTGCCAGCAGCTTAGACGGTCGCAGCAATCAGCCCCAGCATTTT
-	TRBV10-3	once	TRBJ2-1	CAISSAGAGEYNEQFF	TGTGCCATCAGTTCGGCGGGGGCCGGAGAGTACAATGAGCAGTTCTTC
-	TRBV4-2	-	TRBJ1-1	CASSQGRVGTEAFF	TGTGCCAGCAGCCAAGGGCGGGTGGGCACTGAAGCTTTCTTT
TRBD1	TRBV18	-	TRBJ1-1	CASSGLDRGTEAFF	TGTGCCAGCTCAGGGTTGGACAGGGGCACTGAAGCTTTCTTT
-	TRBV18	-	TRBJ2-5	CASSPEIKETQYF	TGTGCCAGCTCTCCGGAGATTAAAGAGACCCAGTACTTC
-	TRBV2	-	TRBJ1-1	CASSEARVSEAFF	TGTGCCAGCAGTGAAGCCAGGGTTTCTGAAGCTTTCTTT
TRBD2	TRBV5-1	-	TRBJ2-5	CASSLSWGGQETQYF	TGCGCCAGCAGCTTGAGTTGGGGGGGCCAAGAGACCCAGTACTTC
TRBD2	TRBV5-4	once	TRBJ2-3	CASSSPRVSGVSTDTQYF	TGTGCCAGCAGCTCCCCCCGGGTGAGCGGGGTCAGCACAGATACGCAGTATTTT
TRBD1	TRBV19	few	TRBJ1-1	CASSIGTGRVNTEAFF	TGTGCCAGTAGTATAGGGACAGGGCGAGTTAACACTGAAGCTTTCTTT
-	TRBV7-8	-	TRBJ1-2	CASSLESRGTSGYTF	TGTGCCAGCAGCTTAGAAAGCCGGGGTACTAGTGGCTACACCTTC